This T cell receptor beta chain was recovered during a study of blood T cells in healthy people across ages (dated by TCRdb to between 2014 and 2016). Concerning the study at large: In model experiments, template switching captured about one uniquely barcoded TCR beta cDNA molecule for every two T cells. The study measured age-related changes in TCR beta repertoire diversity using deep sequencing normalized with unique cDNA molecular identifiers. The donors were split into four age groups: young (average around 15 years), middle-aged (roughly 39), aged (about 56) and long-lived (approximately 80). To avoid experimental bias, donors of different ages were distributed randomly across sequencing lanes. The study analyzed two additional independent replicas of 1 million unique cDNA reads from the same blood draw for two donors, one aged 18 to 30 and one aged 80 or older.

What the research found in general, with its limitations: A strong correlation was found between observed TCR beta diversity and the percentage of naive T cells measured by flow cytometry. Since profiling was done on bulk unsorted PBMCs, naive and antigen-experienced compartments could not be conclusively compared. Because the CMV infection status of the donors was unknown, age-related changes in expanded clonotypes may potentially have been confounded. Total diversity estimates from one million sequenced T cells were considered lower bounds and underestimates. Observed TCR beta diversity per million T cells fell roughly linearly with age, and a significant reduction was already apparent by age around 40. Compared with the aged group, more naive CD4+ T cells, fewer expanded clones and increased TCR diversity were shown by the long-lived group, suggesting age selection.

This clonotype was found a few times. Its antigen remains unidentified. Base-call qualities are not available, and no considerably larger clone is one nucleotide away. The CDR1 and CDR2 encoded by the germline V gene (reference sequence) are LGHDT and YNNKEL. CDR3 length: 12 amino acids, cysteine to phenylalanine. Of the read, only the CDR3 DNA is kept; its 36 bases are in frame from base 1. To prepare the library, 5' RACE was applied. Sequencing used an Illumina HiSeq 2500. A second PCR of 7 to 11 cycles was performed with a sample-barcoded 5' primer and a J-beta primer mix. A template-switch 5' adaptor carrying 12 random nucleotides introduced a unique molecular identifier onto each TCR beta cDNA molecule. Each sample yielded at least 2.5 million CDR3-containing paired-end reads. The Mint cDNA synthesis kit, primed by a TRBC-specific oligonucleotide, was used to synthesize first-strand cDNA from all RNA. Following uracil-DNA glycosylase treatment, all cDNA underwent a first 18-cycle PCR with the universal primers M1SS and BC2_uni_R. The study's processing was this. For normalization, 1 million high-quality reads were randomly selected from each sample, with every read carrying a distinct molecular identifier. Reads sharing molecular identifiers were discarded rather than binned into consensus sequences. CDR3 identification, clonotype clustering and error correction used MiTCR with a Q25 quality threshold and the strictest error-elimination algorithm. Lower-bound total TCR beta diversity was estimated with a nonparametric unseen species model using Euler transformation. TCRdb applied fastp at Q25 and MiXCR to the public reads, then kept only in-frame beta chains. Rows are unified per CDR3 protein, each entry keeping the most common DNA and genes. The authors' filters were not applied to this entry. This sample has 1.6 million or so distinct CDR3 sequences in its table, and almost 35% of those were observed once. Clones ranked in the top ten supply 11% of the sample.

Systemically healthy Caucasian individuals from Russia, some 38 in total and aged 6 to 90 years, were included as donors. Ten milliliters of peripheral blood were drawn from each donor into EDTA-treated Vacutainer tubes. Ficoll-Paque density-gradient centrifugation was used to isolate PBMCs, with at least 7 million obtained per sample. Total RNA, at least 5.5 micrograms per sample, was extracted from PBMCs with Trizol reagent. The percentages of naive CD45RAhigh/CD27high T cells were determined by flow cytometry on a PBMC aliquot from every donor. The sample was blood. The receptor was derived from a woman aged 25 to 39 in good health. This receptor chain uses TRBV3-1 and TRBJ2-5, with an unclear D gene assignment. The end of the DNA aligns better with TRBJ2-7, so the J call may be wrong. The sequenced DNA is TGTGCCAGCAGCCAAGGCAGGAGCGAGCAGTACTTC. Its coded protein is CASSQGRSEQYF.